This T cell receptor beta chain was recorded in a study of CD8 T cells in Susac syndrome. This clonotype has a single count. J was trimmed by 2 bases and V by 3 bases; bases with no gene match: 8. Germline V gene sequence: CDR1 SGDLS, CDR2 YYNGEE. This CDR3 is 15 amino acids long. RNA was extracted with the RNeasy kit, and a quantity of roughly 0.5 to 1 ug was reverse transcribed using random hexamers. TCRdb independently ran MiXCR on the immunoSEQ multiplex PCR reads; one entry per CDR3 protein. The data contain more than 150,000 distinct CDR3 sequences, 94% of them singletons. Sample: CD8+ T cells from PBMCs. V and J are TRBV9 and TRBJ2-7, with 7 bases lining up with TRBD1. The receptor was derived from a human donor with multiple sclerosis. The CDR3: CASSAEQGMAYEQYF. CDR3 coding DNA: TGTGCCAGCAGCGCCGAACAGGGGATGGCCTACGAGCAGTACTTC.